The 29 T cell receptor beta chains reported below all come from one sample, sequenced in a study of blood T cell repertoires in COVID-19. Assay used: immunoSEQ multiplex PCR; TCRdb lists only in-frame clones, some missing. The sample shows 310,000 or so clones, around 90% of them seen only once. The source material was peripheral blood. The source of these receptors is a man aged 25-45 years with COVID-19, enrolled during active disease.

The chain combines TRBV7-9 with TRBJ2-1, with TRBD1 matching over 9 bases. The length of the CDR3 is 16 residues. CDR1 is SEHNR and CDR2 is FQNEAQ in the germline V gene (reference sequence). V was pared by 3 bases and J by 7 bases, with 10 bases of the junction left unmatched. In nucleotides, the CDR3 is TGTGCCAGCAGCTTGGTGACGGGACAGGGTGGGAATGAGCAGTTCTTC. It codes for CASSLVTGQGGNEQFF.

This clone has more than one count but fewer than ten. The rearrangement links TRBV19 to TRBJ2-7, with 9 nucleotides matching TRBD1. Looked up from germline, CDR1 is LNHDA and CDR2 is SQIVND (reference sequence). Trimming cost V 4 bases and J 2 bases; bases outside gene matches: 6. This CDR3 contains 15 residues. The DNA for the CDR3 is TGTGCCAGTAGTACGGGACAGGGAAGACCCTACGAGCAGTACTTC. Translation gives CASSTGQGRPYEQYF.

This chain joins TRBV6-5 and TRBJ2-2; TRBD1 matches at 12 bases. This CDR3 has 16 amino acids. The germline V gene encodes CDR1 MNHEY and CDR2 SVGAGI. Trimming cost V 2 bases and J 4 bases; bases outside gene matches: 2. CDR3 residues: CASSYQGQGATGELFF. In DNA, the CDR3 is TGTGCCAGCAGTTACCAGGGACAGGGGGCCACCGGGGAGCTGTTTTTT.

This clone was seen more than once but under ten times. The chain joins TRBV6-5 to TRBJ2-7; D might be TRBD1 (6 bases). The CDR3 spans 16 residues. V lost 0 bases and J 2 bases, leaving 14 bases between the germline ends. Germline loops: CDR1 MNHEY, CDR2 SVGAGI. CDR3 residues: CASSYSWVGAPYEQYF. The DNA for the CDR3 is TGTGCCAGCAGTTACTCGTGGGTGGGGGCTCCCTACGAGCAGTACTTC.

The chain couples TRBV7-2 to TRBJ2-7; TRBD2 matches 12 bases. The V and J ends lost 4 bases and 6 bases, in that order; junction bases with no gene match: 16. CDR1 and CDR2 (germline): SGHTA, FQGNSA. This CDR3 has 18 residues. The CDR3 DNA reads as TGTGCCAGCAGCTCCCCAGGACTAGCGGGGAGGGCCTCACTCGAGCAGTACTTC. This codes for CASSSPGLAGRASLEQYF.

The V call is TRBV10-3, the J call TRBJ2-2, with a weak D call TRBD2 (6 bases). Between the trimmed V and J ends, which lost 8 bases and 3 bases, there was a span of 7 bases. CDR1 and CDR2 (germline): ENHRY, SYGVKD. This CDR3 region has 12 residues. This chain's CDR3 is CAISGDTGELFF. CDR3 coding DNA: TGTGCCATCTCGGGAGACACCGGGGAGCTGTTTTTT.

The genes are TRBV28 and TRBJ2-1; 7 positions agree with TRBD1. V was pared by 4 bases and J by 0 bases, with 6 bases of the junction left unmatched. The CDR3 is made up of 16 amino acids. Germline CDR1 reads MDHEN; CDR2 reads SYDVKM. The CDR3 sequence: CASSYLQGSSYNEQFF. The CDR3 DNA follows: TGTGCCAGCAGTTATCTACAGGGGAGCTCCTACAATGAGCAGTTCTTC. Using reference TRBV28 and TRBJ2-1 for the parts outside the CDR3, the full variable domain is DVKVTQSSRYLVKRTGEKVFLECVQDMDHENMFWYRQDPGLGLRLIYFSYDVKMKEKGDIPEGYSVSREKKERFSLILESASTNQTSMYLCASSYLQGSSYNEQFFGPGTRLTVL.

V usage is TRBV7-3 and J usage is TRBJ2-3; D is unclear. Between the trimmed V and J ends, which lost 4 bases and 0 bases, there was a span of 5 bases. From germline, CDR1 is SGHTA and CDR2 FQGTGA. The CDR3 is 13 amino acids. CDR3: CASSSLSTDTQYF. The CDR3 nucleotides read TGTGCCAGCAGCTCCCTAAGCACAGATACGCAGTATTTT.

The table lists this clone with a few counts. This sample also contains other DNA sequences that code for the same CDR3. The chain links TRBV9 to TRBJ1-1; D not resolved. The CDR3 is 13 amino acids. V shed 0 bases and J shed 4 bases, with 7 bases lying between them. Germline assignment: CDR1 SGDLS and CDR2 YYNGEE. CDR3 bases: TGTGCCAGCAGCGTAGAGGGAGGCACTGAAGCTTTCTTT. Translation: CASSVEGGTEAFF.

The chain employs TRBV6-5 and TRBJ2-5; TRBD2 matches 7 bases. The CDR3 is 14 amino acids. The germline V gene encodes CDR1 MNHEY and CDR2 SVGAGI. The junction had 5 bases not matched to a gene; V was cut back by 2 bases and J by 5 bases. CDR3 nucleotide sequence: TGTGCCAGCAGTTACGGGGCTAGCGGCGAGACCCAGTACTTC. This gives the protein CASSYGASGETQYF.

The chain recombines TRBV5-8 with TRBJ2-7, with D possibly TRBD1 on 6 matching bases. V shed 6 bases and J shed 3 bases, with 13 bases lying between them. Germline CDR1 is SGHTS and CDR2 is YDEGEE. This CDR3 comprises 13 residues. For the CDR3, the DNA is TGTGCCAGCACCCGACCACAGGGCTACGAGCAGTACTTC. This encodes CASTRPQGYEQYF.

CDR3 coding DNA: TGTGCCAGCAGCTTTGGAGACAATGAGCAGTTCTTC. It yields the protein CASSFGDNEQFF. This chain links TRBV5-4 with TRBJ2-1, with no clear D. CDR3 length equals 12 residues. V gave up 2 bases and J gave up 5 bases, with 5 bases separating them. Germline V CDR1 and CDR2: SGHNT, YYREEE (reference sequence).

On this clone itself: This sample includes further DNA sequences coding for the same CDR3. This rearrangement joins TRBV19 to TRBJ2-7; 7 nucleotides line up with TRBD1. Germline V gene sequence: CDR1 LNHDA, CDR2 SQIVND (reference sequence). Trimming cost V 3 bases and J 1 base; bases outside gene matches: 6. The CDR3 totals 15 residues. CDR3 sequence (DNA): TGTGCCAGTAGTATTGTCGGGACAGCGTCCTACGAGCAGTACTTC. It specifies CASSIVGTASYEQYF. The variable domain in full, completed from reference TRBV19 and TRBJ2-7, reads DGGITQSPKYLFRKEGQNVTLSCEQNLNHDAMYWYRQDPGQGLRLIYYSQIVNDFQKGDIAEGYSVSREKKESFPLTVTSAQKNPTAFYLCASSIVGTASYEQYFGPGTRLTVT.

The J gene is TRBJ2-2, the V gene TRBV13, with 7 bases lining up with TRBD2. With V trimmed by 1 base and J by 1 base, 0 bases remained unmatched. This CDR3 spans 15 amino acids. Germline assignment: CDR1 PRHDT and CDR2 FYEKMQ (reference sequence). CDR3 bases: TGTGCCAGCAGCTTAGCGGGAGGGAACACCGGGGAGCTGTTTTTT. Translation: CASSLAGGNTGELFF.

V and J are TRBV6-5 and TRBJ2-1; 8 nucleotides line up with TRBD1. Losses at the gene ends were 6 bases for V and 8 bases for J; bases not matched to a gene: 12. This CDR3 is built from 15 residues. The germline V gene encodes CDR1 MNHEY and CDR2 SVGAGI. Written as DNA, the CDR3 is TGTGCCAGCAGATCGGTGGACAGGGTTATCTATGAGCAGTTCTTC. Amino acids: CASRSVDRVIYEQFF.

V and J are TRBV28 and TRBJ2-5; the match to TRBD2 covers 9 bases. The junction had 13 bases not matched to a gene; V was cut back by 6 bases and J by 2 bases. This CDR3 is built from 17 residues. CDR1 MDHEN and CDR2 SYDVKM come from the germline V gene. The CDR3 spells CASSPGYLAGSQETQYF. In nucleotides, the CDR3 is TGTGCCAGCAGCCCGGGGTACCTAGCGGGAAGTCAAGAGACCCAGTACTTC.

In this sample, this clone turned up many times. The chain uses TRBV7-6 and TRBJ2-7, with D possibly TRBD2 on 6 matching bases. Between the trimmed V and J ends, which lost 1 base and 2 bases, there was a span of 12 bases. This CDR3 is 15 amino acids long. Germline V gene data show CDR1 as SGHVS and CDR2 as FNYEAQ. CDR3 sequence reads: CASSLDRGGPYEQYF. DNA for the CDR3: TGTGCCAGCAGCTTAGATCGAGGAGGGCCCTACGAGCAGTACTTC.

The CDR3 loop reads CASSQGGTPVIKTDTQYF. The DNA for the CDR3 is TGCGCCAGCAGCCAAGGTGGGACTCCTGTGATTAAGACAGATACGCAGTATTTT. The chain joins TRBV4-1 to TRBJ2-3; perhaps TRBD2 as D (6 bases). Germline V gives CDR1 MGHRA, CDR2 YSYEKL. The CDR3 covers 18 residues. Trimming removed 1 base from V and 3 bases from J, with 20 bases in between.

The rearrangement uses TRBV29-1 and TRBJ2-3; 7 bases match TRBD1. V shed 7 bases, J shed 6 bases, and the junction held 7 bases outside the gene matches. This CDR3 is 12 amino acids long. Per germline, CDR1 SQVTM and CDR2 ANQGSEA. CDR3 in amino acids: CSGGQDDDTQYF. CDR3 bases: TGCAGCGGAGGACAGGATGACGATACGCAGTATTTT.

This sequence joins TRBV2 and TRBJ2-3; the match to TRBD1 covers 7 bases. CDR1 SNHLY and CDR2 FYNNEI come from the germline V gene. This CDR3 region has 14 residues. Losses at the gene ends were 7 bases for V and 5 bases for J; bases not matched to a gene: 9. The chain's CDR3 is CASTRTDRKDTQYF. The DNA for the CDR3 is TGTGCCAGCACCCGAACGGACAGGAAAGATACGCAGTATTTT.

J is TRBJ1-2 and V is TRBV28; D may be TRBD1 (6 bases). The ends were cut back, 6 bases at V and 4 bases at J, with 9 bases in the middle. CDR1 is MDHEN and CDR2 is SYDVKM in the germline V gene. The CDR3 extends over 12 amino acids. The CDR3 DNA sequence: TGTGCCAGCAGCATACAGGGCTATGGCTACACCTTC. Its protein product is CASSIQGYGYTF.

This clone appeared once. The chain employs TRBV7-2 and TRBJ2-7, with TRBD1 as a possible D gene (5 bases). The CDR3 sequence is 13 residues long. The germline V and J ends were trimmed by 6 bases and 3 bases, with 12 bases remaining between them. Germline CDR1 is SGHTA and CDR2 is FQGNSA. CDR3 DNA sequence: TGTGCCAGCAGTCCGACAGAGAACTACGAGCAGTACTTC. It translates to CASSPTENYEQYF.

This rearrangement joins TRBV5-1 to TRBJ2-5; 7 nucleotides line up with TRBD1. From germline, CDR1 is SGHRS and CDR2 YFSETQ. V lost 2 bases, J lost 5 bases, and 9 bases stayed unmatched. This CDR3 is 15 amino acids long. CDR3 region: CASSLVYRGVETQYF. DNA for the CDR3: TGCGCCAGCAGCTTAGTCTACAGGGGAGTCGAGACCCAGTACTTC.

This clone was seen only once. CDR3 DNA sequence: TGTGCCACCAGCGGGAGATCGGGGAATGAGCAGTTCTTC. Its translation is CATSGRSGNEQFF. The chain recombines TRBV24-1 with TRBJ2-1; D is possibly TRBD2 (6 bases). Per the germline V gene, CDR1 is KGHDR and CDR2 is SFDVKD. CDR3 length equals 13 residues. With 7 bases removed from V and 7 bases from J, the gap between germline ends came to 13 bases.

The chain links TRBV7-3 to TRBJ1-3; 11 bases map to TRBD1. Germline V gene data show CDR1 as SGHTA and CDR2 as FQGTGA. The CDR3 loop spans 14 amino acids. V was pared by 4 bases and J by 6 bases, with 2 bases of the junction left unmatched. The CDR3 sequence: CASSSGQGANTIYF. The CDR3 DNA sequence: TGTGCCAGCAGCTCCGGACAGGGGGCAAACACCATATATTTT.

The rearrangement links TRBV5-1 to TRBJ2-7, with D tentatively TRBD1 (6 bases). Germline V gene lookup returns CDR1 SGHRS and CDR2 YFSETQ. The CDR3 covers 12 residues. The V and J ends lost 5 bases and 7 bases respectively, with 13 bases between them. The chain's CDR3 is CASREQGNEQYF. As DNA, the CDR3 is TGCGCCAGCAGGGAACAGGGAAATGAGCAGTACTTC.

V and J are TRBV25-1 and TRBJ2-3, with 7 positions matching TRBD1. The CDR3 is 13 residues long. V trimming: 3 bases; J trimming: 6 bases; junction bases outside the gene matches: 3. The germline V gene has CDR1 MGHDK and CDR2 SYGVNS. CDR3 bases: TGTGCCAGCAGTGACGACAGGGTGGATACGCAGTATTTT. Protein sequence: CASSDDRVDTQYF.

The chain couples TRBV2 to TRBJ2-1; 8 positions agree with TRBD1. The ends lost 6 bases at V and 5 bases at J; junction bases unmatched: 3. The CDR3 runs 13 residues. Germline V lookup: CDR1 SNHLY, CDR2 FYNNEI. DNA of the CDR3: TGTGCCAGCAGCCCGGACAGGGACAATGAGCAGTTCTTC. This codes for CASSPDRDNEQFF. Looking up the rest from reference TRBV2 and TRBJ2-1 gives the full variable domain: EPEVTQTPSHQVTQMGQEVILRCVPISNHLYFYWYRQILGQKVEFLVSFYNNEISEKSEIFDDQFSVERPDGSNFTLKIRSTKLEDSAMYFCASSPDRDNEQFFGPGTRLTVL.

This clone has a single count. The chain has TRBV3-1 (or the pseudogene TRBV3-2) and TRBJ1-6, with TRBD1 identical over 9 bases. Germline V gene data show CDR1 as LGHDT and CDR2 as YNNKEL (reference sequence). Trimming took 4 bases from V and 6 from J; bases not matched to a gene: 4. CDR3 length: 15 amino acids. The CDR3 protein is CASSPPGQGNSPLHF. The CDR3 DNA reads TGTGCCAGCAGCCCGCCGGGACAGGGTAATTCACCCCTCCACTTT.